This T cell receptor (beta chain) was recorded in a study of post-analysis software for immune sequencing data. Background on the study: Relapsing-remitting, secondary progressive and progressive-relapsing courses of multiple sclerosis were included. General study results and limits: Those samples that were prepared in the same batch co-clustered strongly by F measure. Normalized Chao1 diversity was significantly reduced in patients versus controls. TRBV5-6, TRBV5-1 and TRBV20-1 were among 4 or 5 TRBV segments more frequent in patients than controls.

This clonotype was counted between two and nine times. What it binds is unknown. Unique molecular identifiers were carried by the TCR beta cDNA libraries. Researchers reported a few hundred thousand cDNA molecules coming from approximately 1 to 10 million T cells. MiXCR, run by TCRdb on the PCR reads, gives a single entry per CDR3 protein. The data contain 600,000 to 700,000 distinct CDR3 sequences, 59% of them seen just once; the ten biggest clones take up about 11%. Germline CDR1 and CDR2: DFQATT and SNEGSKA (reference sequence). V lost 3 bases to trimming and J lost 2 bases, with 14 bases between them. CDR3 length: 14 amino acids.

Sequenced input: blood. The chain uses TRBV20-1 and TRBJ2-7; the D gene is possibly TRBD2 (5 bases). The source is a girl between 2 and 10 years old with multiple sclerosis. The CDR3 DNA reads TGCAGTGCTAGCCCCGGGATTATGGCCTACGAGCAGTACTTC. It is translated as CSASPGIMAYEQYF.